This T cell receptor (beta chain) stems from a study of OX40 agonist ivuxolimab in advanced cancers. This CDR3 has 16 residues. Germline CDR1 and CDR2: SGHDT and YYEEEE. V dropped 3 bases and J dropped 0 bases, with 10 bases sitting between them. Peripheral blood came from all dose cohorts at three timepoints. The protocol was immunoSEQ multiplex PCR, while the TCRdb copy is restricted to in-frame clones and leaves out a portion. The sample consists of around 38,000 clones, about 92% of them appearing once. The specimen comprised CD4+ or CD8+ T cells sorted from blood, sampled in a trial of the OX40 agonist ivuxolimab. The sequence derives from an adult with an advanced solid tumor such as melanoma, head and neck, liver or kidney cancer. This sequence joins TRBV5-6 and TRBJ2-6; D is unresolved. The CDR3 reads CASSSNTVSGANVLTF. The CDR3 DNA is TGTGCCAGCAGCTCCAATACAGTCTCTGGGGCCAACGTCCTGACTTTC.